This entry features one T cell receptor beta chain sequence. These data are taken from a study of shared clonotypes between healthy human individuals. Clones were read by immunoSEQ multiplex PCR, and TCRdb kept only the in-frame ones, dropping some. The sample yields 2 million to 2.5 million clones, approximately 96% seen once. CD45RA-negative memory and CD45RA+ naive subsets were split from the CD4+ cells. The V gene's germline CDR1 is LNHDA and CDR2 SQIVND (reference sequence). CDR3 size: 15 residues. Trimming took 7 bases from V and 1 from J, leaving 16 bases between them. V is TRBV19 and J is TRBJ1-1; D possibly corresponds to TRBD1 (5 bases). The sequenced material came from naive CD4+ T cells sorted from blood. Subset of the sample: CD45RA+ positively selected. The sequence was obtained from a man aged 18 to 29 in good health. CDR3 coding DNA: TGTGCCAGTAAGGTTCACGGGACGGAGAACACTGAAGCTTTCTTT. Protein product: CASKVHGTENTEAFF.